This is a list of T cell receptor beta chains from one sample in a study of blood T cell repertoires in COVID-19. Using immunoSEQ multiplex PCR, the repertoire was profiled, and TCRdb retains in-frame clones only, with some absent. The data show about 240,000 clones, around 83% seen once. Specimen: peripheral blood. The receptors were sampled from a woman in her sixties with active or convalescent COVID-19. Each CDR3 is given with its conserved first and last residue. The D gene is left open where the match is weak. Where a row states a size, it is once, few, many or the class of an expanded clone; other rows omit it.

few,-,TRBV6-5,TRBJ1-1,TGTGCCAGCATTTCTGCGTTGAACACTGAAGCTTTCTTT,CASISALNTEAFF
-,TRBD1,TRBV5-1,TRBJ1-1,TGCGCCAGCAGGTTTCAGGGGGACACTGAAGCTTTCTTT,CASRFQGDTEAFF
-,TRBD2,TRBV3-1/TRBV3-2,TRBJ2-3,TGTGCCAGCAGCCGGACTAGCGGGGGCGGGACAGATACGCAGTATTTT,CASSRTSGGGTDTQYF
-,TRBD1,TRBV6-5,TRBJ2-7,TGTGCCAGCAGTCCCGGACAGGGTCTCTCCTACGAGCAGTACTTC,CASSPGQGLSYEQYF
-,-,TRBV6-5,TRBJ1-2,TGTGCCAGCACCACTCCGCGGTTCTATGGCTACACCTTC,CASTTPRFYGYTF
-,TRBD1,TRBV27,TRBJ2-3,TGTGCCAGCAGTTTAGGAATACAGGGGGCAGATACGCAGTATTTT,CASSLGIQGADTQYF
-,TRBD2,TRBV30,TRBJ2-2,TGTGCCTGGAGGGATGGGGGGGTGAACACCGGGGAGCTGTTTTTT,CAWRDGGVNTGELFF
many,-,TRBV11-2,TRBJ2-2,TGTGCCAGCAGCTTAGGCCCCTCGGACACCGGGGAGCTGTTTTTT,CASSLGPSDTGELFF
-,TRBD2,TRBV5-6,TRBJ2-5,TGTGCCAGCAGCTCCCGGGGAGCGGGGGGCAGCGAGACCCAGTACTTC,CASSSRGAGGSETQYF
-,-,TRBV6-5,TRBJ1-2,TGTGCCAGCAGCCGGGAAGGACTTAACTATGGCTACACCTTC,CASSREGLNYGYTF
-,TRBD2,TRBV9,TRBJ2-1,TGTGCCAGCAGCATTACCGGGACTACATACGATGAGCAGTTCTTC,CASSITGTTYDEQFF
-,TRBD2,TRBV30,TRBJ2-7,TGTGCCTGGAACCCAAGACTAGCGGGGAGGGGAGAGCAGTACTTC,CAWNPRLAGRGEQYF
-,TRBD2,TRBV11-3,TRBJ2-1,TGTGCCAGCAGCTTAGGTGGGACTAGCGGGAATGAGCAGTTCTTC,CASSLGGTSGNEQFF
-,-,TRBV5-1,TRBJ1-1,TGCGCCAGCAGCCCATCAGCCGGTACCATTGTAGGCAGGAGGCAGAACACTGAAGCTTTCTTT,CASSPSAGTIVGRRQNTEAFF
-,-,TRBV15,TRBJ1-4,TGTGCCACCAACGAACAGGGTGCTAATGAAAAACTGTTTTTT,CATNEQGANEKLFF
-,-,TRBV6-6,TRBJ2-1,TGTGCCAGCAGCAATACCGGGGGTCCCTACAATGAGCAGTTCTTC,CASSNTGGPYNEQFF
-,-,TRBV4-1,TRBJ1-2,TGCGCCAGCAGCCTAGCCGCAGACCCGCGGTATGGCTACACCTTC,CASSLAADPRYGYTF
-,TRBD1,TRBV11-2,TRBJ2-5,TGTGCCAGCAGGCGTGGACAGGGCGTTGGGCAAGAGACCCAGTACTTC,CASRRGQGVGQETQYF
once,TRBD2,TRBV6-2/TRBV6-3,TRBJ2-1,TGTGCCAGCAGCAGCAGCGGGGGCCCCGAGAATGAGCAGTTCTTC,CASSSSGGPENEQFF
-,-,TRBV5-5,TRBJ1-2,TGTGCCAGCAGCTTGGAGTGGGGCAGAAGAGATGGCTACACCTTC,CASSLEWGRRDGYTF
-,TRBD1,TRBV6-1,TRBJ2-7,TGTGCCAGCAGTAACAGGGGACAGGGTTCCTACGAGCAGTACTTC,CASSNRGQGSYEQYF
few,-,TRBV7-2,TRBJ1-2,TGTGCCAGCATTTCGGACAGCTTTGCCTATGGCTACACCTTC,CASISDSFAYGYTF
-,TRBD2,TRBV3-1/TRBV3-2,TRBJ2-7,TGTGCCAGCAGCCTTAACCTAGCGGGGGCTAGCTCCTACGAGCAGTACTTC,CASSLNLAGASSYEQYF
once,TRBD1,TRBV3-1/TRBV3-2,TRBJ1-4,TGTGCCAGCAGCCAAGCCTACGGAGACAGGGAGAGGGAAAAACTGTTTTTT,CASSQAYGDREREKLFF
-,-,TRBV6-2/TRBV6-3,TRBJ2-7,TGTGCCAGCAGTTACTCGGGGGGGGCCTCCTACGAGCAGTACTTC,CASSYSGGASYEQYF
-,TRBD2,TRBV7-7,TRBJ2-3,TGTGCTAGCAGCCGAGGACTAGCGGGGACGGCAGATACGCAGTATTTT,CASSRGLAGTADTQYF
-,-,TRBV5-6,TRBJ1-1,TGTGCCAGTTACATGTTTGGACAGCCGAACACTGAAGCTTTCTTT,CASYMFGQPNTEAFF
-,-,TRBV30,TRBJ1-3,TGTGCCTGGAGTGAGGGGGTTGGGAACACCATATATTTT,CAWSEGVGNTIYF
-,TRBD1,TRBV7-2,TRBJ1-3,TGTGCCAGCAGCTTAGCAGGGGGCTACTCTGGAAACACCATATATTTT,CASSLAGGYSGNTIYF
few,-,TRBV7-2,TRBJ2-6,TGTGCCAGCAGCTTATATCCGGGTCCTGGGGCCAACGTCCTGACTTTC,CASSLYPGPGANVLTF
-,-,TRBV18,TRBJ1-5,TGTGCCAGCTCACCACTGGGGGCTCAGCCCCAGCATTTT,CASSPLGAQPQHF
-,TRBD1,TRBV18,TRBJ2-7,TGTGCCAGCTCACCGAGGGACAGGACCTACGAGCAGTACTTC,CASSPRDRTYEQYF
-,-,TRBV6-5,TRBJ1-1,TGTGCCAGCAGTTATCGAAACACGAACACTGAAGCTTTCTTT,CASSYRNTNTEAFF
-,TRBD1,TRBV19,TRBJ1-2,TGTGCCAGTAGTGGGAGCAGGGGGCCGGGTTATGGCTACACCTTC,CASSGSRGPGYGYTF
-,-,TRBV7-9,TRBJ1-5,TGTGCCAGCAGCTTAGCGTTGGGCAGGTCGAATCAGCCCCAGCATTTT,CASSLALGRSNQPQHF
few,TRBD2,TRBV7-2,TRBJ2-7,TGTGCCAGCAGCTTAGCTAGCGGGGCCTACGAGCAGTACTTC,CASSLASGAYEQYF
-,-,TRBV2,TRBJ2-5,TGTGCCAGCAGCGAGACTAGGGTGCAAGAGACCCAGTACTTC,CASSETRVQETQYF
few,-,TRBV9,TRBJ1-1,TGTGCCAGCAGCGTCGGCGGATCGAACACTGAAGCTTTCTTT,CASSVGGSNTEAFF
-,-,TRBV6-5,TRBJ1-2,TGTGCCAGATTGGGGGGGCGCCAGGGCCGCTATGGCTACACCTTC,CARLGGRQGRYGYTF
-,TRBD1,TRBV18,TRBJ2-3,TGTGCCAGCTCATCAAGACAGGGCCCCACAGATACGCAGTATTTT,CASSSRQGPTDTQYF
-,TRBD1,TRBV5-1,TRBJ1-1,TGCGCCAGCAGCTTCACCGGGACAGGGGGTTCCACTGAAGCTTTCTTT,CASSFTGTGGSTEAFF
-,-,TRBV5-6,TRBJ1-2,TGTGCCAGCAGCTTGCCGGGAATAATTAACTATGGCTACACCTTC,CASSLPGIINYGYTF
-,-,TRBV24-1,TRBJ1-2,TGTGCCACCAGTGATTTAAGCACAGGGTTCTACTATGGCTACACCTTC,CATSDLSTGFYYGYTF
-,TRBD2,TRBV7-8,TRBJ2-5,TGTGCCAGCAGCTTAGCGGTTTCGGGCGGGGGTGAGACCCAGTACTTC,CASSLAVSGGGETQYF
-,TRBD1,TRBV7-9,TRBJ1-1,TGTGCCAGCAGCGCGACAGGGAGGAACACTGAAGCTTTCTTT,CASSATGRNTEAFF
-,TRBD1,TRBV19,TRBJ1-1,TGTGCCAGTAGTCCAGACAGGGACACTGAAGCTTTCTTT,CASSPDRDTEAFF
-,-,TRBV6-2/TRBV6-3,TRBJ1-1,TGTGCCAGCAGTTACCCTGACACTCGGCCAGAAGCTTTCTTT,CASSYPDTRPEAFF
-,-,TRBV6-4,TRBJ1-6,TGTGCCAGCAGTGACTCGATAGTTTCACCCCTCCACTTT,CASSDSIVSPLHF
-,-,TRBV10-2,TRBJ1-3,TGCGCCACCCGAAGGGGCGAAGGAAACACCATATATTTT,CATRRGEGNTIYF
-,-,TRBV5-1,TRBJ1-1,TGCGCCAGCAGCTTGCTGTCAGGGAACACTGAAGCTTTCTTT,CASSLLSGNTEAFF
-,-,TRBV7-2,TRBJ2-2,TGTGCCAGCAGCTTAGATTTCGGCACCGGGGAGCTGTTTTTT,CASSLDFGTGELFF
few,-,TRBV7-9,TRBJ2-2,TGTGCCAGCAGCTCCCTAAGCGTAGGGGTGAACACCGGGGAGCTGTTTTTT,CASSSLSVGVNTGELFF
once,TRBD1,TRBV19,TRBJ1-2,TGTGCCAGTAGGGCCAGACAGGGAAGATATGGCTACACCTTC,CASRARQGRYGYTF
-,-,TRBV6-5,TRBJ1-2,TGTGCCACCGGACATAACTATGGCTACACCTTC,CATGHNYGYTF
-,TRBD1,TRBV5-1,TRBJ2-7,TGCGCCAGCAGTCAGGGACAGGGGGGGCCCTACGAGCAGTACTTC,CASSQGQGGPYEQYF
-,TRBD1,TRBV7-3,TRBJ2-1,TGTGCCAGCAGCTCAAACCGGGGACAGGGATCCTACAATGAGCAGTTCTTC,CASSSNRGQGSYNEQFF